This is a list of T cell receptor delta chains from one sample in a study of delta chains in infants with herpesvirus infections. TCRdb re-called clones from the RT-PCR reads via CATT. The sample shows hundreds of delta-chain clones, around 23% of them seen only once. The sequenced sample was peripheral blood, obtained at time point 1 of longitudinal follow-up. The receptors come from a human donor who was a Ugandan infant, either HIV-exposed or HIV-unexposed (not recorded which). The CDR3 runs from the conserved cysteine through the conserved F or W. D genes are given only for firm matches. Clone size is stated in some rows and not others, as once, few, many or a class when expanded.

V: TRDV1
size: large
D: TRDD3
J: TRDJ1
DNA: TGTGCTCTTGGGGAAGCAACCGGCGGATCCACTCTGTACTGGGGGCCGTACACCGATAAACTCATCTTT
CDR3: CALGEATGGSTLYWGPYTDKLIF

V: TRDV2
size: large
D: TRDD3
J: TRDJ3
DNA: TGTGCCTGTGACACCACTGGGGGATACGGCTCCTGGGACACCCGACAGATGTTTTTC
CDR3: CACDTTGGYGSWDTRQMFF

V: TRDV1
size: large
D: .
J: TRDJ1
DNA: TGTGCTCTTGGGGAATATATTTCCCCCTCGTGGCACACCGATAAACTCATCTTT
CDR3: CALGEYISPSWHTDKLIF

V: TRDV1
size: large
D: TRDD3
J: TRDJ1
DNA: TGTGCTCTTGGGGGTACCCCCCTGGGGGTATATTACACCGATAAACTCATCTTT
CDR3: CALGGTPLGVYYTDKLIF

V: TRDV1
size: .
D: TRDD3
J: TRDJ1
DNA: TGTGCTCTTGGGTCACTTCCCTTTTACTGGGGGATGCGTACCGATAAACTCATCTTT
CDR3: CALGSLPFYWGMRTDKLIF

V: TRDV1
size: few
D: TRDD3
J: TRDJ1
DNA: TGTGCTCTTGGGGAACTCACGTACTGGGGATCGCAACTGTACACCGATAAACTCATCTTT
CDR3: CALGELTYWGSQLYTDKLIF

V: TRDV1
size: few
D: .
J: TRDJ1
DNA: TGTGCTCTTGGGGATAGCTTCCATCTTGGGGGCCCGCACACCGATAAACTCATCTTT
CDR3: CALGDSFHLGGPHTDKLIF

V: TRDV2
size: large
D: TRDD3
J: TRDJ2
DNA: TGTGCCTGTGACATACTGGGGGATACGACAGCACAACTCTTCTTT
CDR3: CACDILGDTTAQLFF

V: TRDV2
size: medium-sized
D: .
J: TRDJ1
DNA: TGTGCCTGTGACACCAACCGAGAAGAGGATCAAGGGACCGGGGAGCCTAAACTCATCTTT
CDR3: CACDTNREEDQGTGEPKLIF

V: TRDV1
size: large
D: TRDD3
J: TRDJ1
DNA: TGTGCTCTTGGGTCTTCCTCGTGTACTGGGGGTTACCCTATTGACGATAAACTCATCTTT
CDR3: CALGSSSCTGGYPIDDKLIF

V: TRDV1
size: medium-sized
D: TRDD3
J: TRDJ1
DNA: TGTGCTCTTGGGTTTCCTGGGGGATACGCGACCGATAAACTCATCTTT
CDR3: CALGFPGGYATDKLIF

V: TRDV1
size: .
D: TRDD3
J: TRDJ3
DNA: TGTGCTCATGGGGAGGCCTACCGACACTGGGGGATGAGAGGCTCCTGGGACACCCGACAGATGTTTTTC
CDR3: CAHGEAYRHWGMRGSWDTRQMFF

V: TRAV38-2/DV8
size: .
D: TRDD3
J: TRDJ1
DNA: TGTGCTTATAGGAGCGCGGCCTGGTTCCTACGAGGGGGACTGGGGGATTACACCGATAAACTCATCTTT
CDR3: CAYRSAAWFLRGGLGDYTDKLIF

V: TRDV2
size: few
D: .
J: TRDJ3
DNA: TGTGCCTGTGACACCTGGGACACCCGACAGATGTTTTTC
CDR3: CACDTWDTRQMFF

V: TRDV2
size: large
D: TRDD3
J: TRDJ3
DNA: TGTGCCTGTGACACGGCCGAGGATACGGGGGACACCCGACAGATGTTTTTC
CDR3: CACDTAEDTGDTRQMFF

V: TRDV1
size: .
D: TRDD3
J: TRDJ1
DNA: TGTGCTCTTGGGGAATCCGCTTCCTCTACTGGGGGACCCTCATACACCGATAAACTCATCTTT
CDR3: CALGESASSTGGPSYTDKLIF

V: TRDV2
size: few
D: TRDD3
J: TRDJ3
DNA: TGTGCCTGTGACACACTGGGGGATGAAAGGCCCTGGGACACCCGACAGATGTTTTTC
CDR3: CACDTLGDERPWDTRQMFF

V: TRDV1
size: .
D: TRDD3
J: TRDJ1
DNA: TGTGCTCTTGGGAACTATCCTCTCACTGGGGGATACGAGACCGATAAACTCATCTTT
CDR3: CALGNYPLTGGYETDKLIF

V: TRDV2
size: .
D: TRDD3
J: TRDJ3
DNA: TGTGCCTGTGACACCGTTGATTGGGGGAGCTCCTGGGACACCCGACAGATGTTTTTC
CDR3: CACDTVDWGSSWDTRQMFF

V: TRDV1
size: large
D: .
J: TRDJ1
DNA: TGTGCTCTTGGGGAACTAGGCTTTTCCCCTCCGCGATATAAACTCATCTTT
CDR3: CALGELGFSPPRYKLIF

V: TRDV1
size: hyperexpanded
D: TRDD3
J: TRDJ1
DNA: TGTGCTCTTGGGGAATCGCGCCGACTCCACCGTACTGGGGGACTCATCTTT
CDR3: CALGESRRLHRTGGLIF

V: TRDV2
size: large
D: TRDD3
J: TRDJ3
DNA: TGTGCCTGTGACACCTACTGGGGGAGCTCCTGGGACACCCGACAGATGTTTTTC
CDR3: CACDTYWGSSWDTRQMFF

V: TRDV1
size: hyperexpanded
D: TRDD3
J: TRDJ1
DNA: TGTGCTCTTGGGGAACCAGTTTTCCGCCCCAAGGGCCCGTACTGGGGGATCTACACCGATAAACTCATCTTT
CDR3: CALGEPVFRPKGPYWGIYTDKLIF

V: TRDV2
size: hyperexpanded
D: .
J: TRDJ3
DNA: TGTGCCTGTGACACGGTCAGGGGGGGAAGAAGCTGGGACACCCGACAGATGTTTTTC
CDR3: CACDTVRGGRSWDTRQMFF

V: TRDV1
size: hyperexpanded
D: TRDD3
J: TRDJ1
DNA: TGTGCTCTTGGGGAACTAGTCGCTACCGTGGGGGATCAGGCCGATAAACTCATCTTT
CDR3: CALGELVATVGDQADKLIF

V: TRDV2
size: .
D: TRDD3
J: TRDJ1
DNA: TGTGCCTGTGACACCGGGGGATACACCGATAAACTCATCTTT
CDR3: CACDTGGYTDKLIF

V: TRDV2
size: .
D: TRDD3
J: TRDJ2
DNA: TGTGCCTGTGACAGTGTACTGGGGGATACGCGTAGGGTGACAGCACAACTCTTCTTT
CDR3: CACDSVLGDTRRVTAQLFF

V: TRDV1
size: large
D: .
J: TRDJ1
DNA: TGTGCTCTTGGGGAAACCACCAGACTATCAATTCCCCCCGTCTGGATGCCGAGGGATAAACTCATCTTT
CDR3: CALGETTRLSIPPVWMPRDKLIF

V: TRDV1
size: large
D: .
J: TRDJ1
DNA: TGTGCTCTTGGGGAACTTACGGGAGATACCGTTACCGATAAACTCATCTTT
CDR3: CALGELTGDTVTDKLIF

V: TRDV2
size: .
D: TRDD3
J: TRDJ2
DNA: TGTGCCTGTGACTGGGGGATACGGACAGCACAACTCTTCTTT
CDR3: CACDWGIRTAQLFF

V: TRDV2
size: large
D: TRDD3
J: TRDJ3
DNA: TGTGCCTGTGACACGGGGGATACTCGGTCCTGGGACACCCGACAGATGTTTTTC
CDR3: CACDTGDTRSWDTRQMFF

V: TRDV1
size: .
D: TRDD3
J: TRDJ3
DNA: TGTGCTCTTGGCCGTGCCTTCTCACCCCTACTACTGGGGGTCGCGCGCTCCTGGGACACCCGACAGATGTTTTTC
CDR3: CALGRAFSPLLLGVARSWDTRQMFF

V: TRDV2
size: large
D: TRDD3
J: TRDJ3
DNA: TGTGCCTGTGACACTACTGGGGGATACTGGGACACCCGACAGATGTTTTTC
CDR3: CACDTTGGYWDTRQMFF

V: TRAV38-2/DV8
size: hyperexpanded
D: TRDD3
J: TRDJ1
DNA: TGTGCTTTCATGAGCCGTACTGGGGGATATACGGGCGGGACCGATAAACTCATCTTT
CDR3: CAFMSRTGGYTGGTDKLIF

V: TRDV1
size: medium-sized
D: TRDD3
J: TRDJ1
DNA: TGTGCTCTTGGGGAATTGGACATTCCTCCACAGATACTGGGGGGTTACACCGATAAACTCATCTTT
CDR3: CALGELDIPPQILGGYTDKLIF

V: TRDV1
size: few
D: TRDD3
J: TRDJ1
DNA: TGTGCTCTTGGGAAGCGCTTACCTGGCTGGGGATATAAGACACTCATCTTT
CDR3: CALGKRLPGWGYKTLIF

V: TRDV2
size: .
D: TRDD3
J: TRDJ1
DNA: TGTGCCTGTGACACCGCTAGCAAGACTGGGGGACCCCTCCTGTACACCGATAAACTCATCTTT
CDR3: CACDTASKTGGPLLYTDKLIF

V: TRDV1
size: hyperexpanded
D: TRDD3
J: TRDJ2
DNA: TGTGCTCTTGGGGAACTAAACTCCTACGTGTACTGGGGGACTGGAGCACAACTCTTCTTT
CDR3: CALGELNSYVYWGTGAQLFF

V: TRDV3
size: hyperexpanded
D: TRDD3
J: TRDJ3
DNA: TGTGCCAGAAATATGGGGGATACTTTGTCCTGGGACACCCGACAGATGTTTTTC
CDR3: CARNMGDTLSWDTRQMFF

V: TRDV1
size: hyperexpanded
D: .
J: TRDJ2
DNA: TGTGCTCTTGGGGAACTCGTCGGCACCGTGGGTCGTTCGGGACAACTCTTCTTT
CDR3: CALGELVGTVGRSGQLFF

V: TRDV1
size: few
D: TRDD3
J: TRDJ1
DNA: TGTGCTCTTGGGGAACTACCCGGGAGGTGGTACTGGGGTCAGTACACCGATAAACTCATCTTT
CDR3: CALGELPGRWYWGQYTDKLIF

V: TRDV2
size: .
D: .
J: TRDJ3
DNA: TGTGCCTGTGACACCCTAAAGGGATCTAGCTCCTGGGACACCCGACAGATGTTTTTC
CDR3: CACDTLKGSSSWDTRQMFF

V: TRDV2
size: medium-sized
D: .
J: TRDJ3
DNA: TGTGCCTGTGACACCTGGGGGCCCGCCTGGGACACCCGACAGATGTTTTTC
CDR3: CACDTWGPAWDTRQMFF